This TCR beta chain originates from a study of personalized T cell therapy for brain tumors (dated by TCRdb to 2020 to 2023). The study in broad terms: By uniting sequencing of tumor DNA/RNA and proteomic profiling via mass spectrometry, a proteogenomic approach pinpointed peptides restricted to the tumor.

Ficoll density gradient centrifugation was used to isolate PBMCs, and the adherent monocytes were then differentiated into dendritic cells using IL-4 and GM-CSF. Peptide-loaded DCs were irradiated and co-cultured with non-adherent cells at a 1:10 ratio, and on day 7 the proliferating cells were restimulated with fresh peptide-loaded DCs. For the first stimulation the culture received IL-6, IL-7, IL-12 and IL-15, the second stimulation used IL-7 plus IL-2, and the third used IL-2 alone. Cryopreservation was applied to the expanded cells used for TCR sequencing. Worth noting for this clone: It has no known antigen specificity. No base quality information exists; no much larger clone differs at one position.

Measured from the cysteine to the phenylalanine, the CDR3 is 11 residues long. This entry keeps only the CDR3 DNA: 33 bases, framed from base 1. V is shortened by 3 bases, J by 4 bases, and the region joining them spans 6 bases. The germline V gene (reference sequence) specifies GTSNPN as CDR1 and SVGIG as CDR2. As input for TCR beta CDR3 sequencing, RNA from the peptide-stimulated T cells was extracted using an RNeasy Mini Kit. TCR Vbeta CDR3 sequencing was performed with the immunoSEQ platform at survey-level resolution. Per the source publication's procedure: Analysis and compilation of the sequence results were done with immunoSEQ ANALYZER v3.0. Sourced from immuneACCESS, this table was stored by TCRdb with only in-frame sequences that have V and J called. A share of the clones is absent; for the studies checked, an unresolved V gene accounts for under half, and the remainder has no known explanation. Clone size and the V and J calls come from that table; the DNA yielded D and trimming. The sample profile shows around 1,800 clones; around 21% of them were found once. Of the sample, 40% to 50% falls within the top ten clones.

Sequences were obtained from a T cell product expanded with peptides in culture. Rearrangement joined TRBV30 to TRBJ1-1; the best D guess is TRBD1, with 6 bases matching. This clonotype originated in a human donor with medulloblastoma. The CDR3 protein sequence reads: CAWRGGTEAFF. In nucleotides, the sequence is TGTGCCTGGAGAGGGGGCACTGAAGCTTTCTTT.